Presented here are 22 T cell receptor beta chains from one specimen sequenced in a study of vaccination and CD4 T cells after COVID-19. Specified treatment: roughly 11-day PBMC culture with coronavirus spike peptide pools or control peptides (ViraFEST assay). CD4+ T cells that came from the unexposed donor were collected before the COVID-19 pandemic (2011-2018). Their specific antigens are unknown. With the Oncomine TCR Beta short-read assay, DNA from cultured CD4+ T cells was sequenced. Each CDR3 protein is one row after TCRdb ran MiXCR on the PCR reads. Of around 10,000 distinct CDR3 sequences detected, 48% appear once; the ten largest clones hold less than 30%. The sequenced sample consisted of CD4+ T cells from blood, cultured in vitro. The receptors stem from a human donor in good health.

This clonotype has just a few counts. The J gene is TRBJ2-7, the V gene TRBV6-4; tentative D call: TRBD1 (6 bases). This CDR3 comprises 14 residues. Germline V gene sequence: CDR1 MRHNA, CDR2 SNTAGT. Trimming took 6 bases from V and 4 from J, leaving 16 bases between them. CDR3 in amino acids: CASSPTGEPYEQYF. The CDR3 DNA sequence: TGTGCCAGCAGCCCGACAGGAGAACCATACGAGCAGTACTTC.

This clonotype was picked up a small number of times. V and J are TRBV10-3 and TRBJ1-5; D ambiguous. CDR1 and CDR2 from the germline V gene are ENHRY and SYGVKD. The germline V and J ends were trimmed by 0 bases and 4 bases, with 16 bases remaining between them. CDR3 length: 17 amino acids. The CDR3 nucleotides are TGTGCCATCAGTGAGTCGAGGGCCGCCATTCGGAATCAGCCCCAGCATTTT. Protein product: CAISESRAAIRNQPQHF.

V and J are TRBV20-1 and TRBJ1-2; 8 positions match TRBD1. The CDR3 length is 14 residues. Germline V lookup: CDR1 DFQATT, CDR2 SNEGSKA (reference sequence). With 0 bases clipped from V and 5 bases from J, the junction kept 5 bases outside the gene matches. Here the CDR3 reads CSARDPDRGYGYTF. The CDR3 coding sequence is TGCAGTGCTAGAGATCCAGACAGGGGTTATGGCTACACCTTC.

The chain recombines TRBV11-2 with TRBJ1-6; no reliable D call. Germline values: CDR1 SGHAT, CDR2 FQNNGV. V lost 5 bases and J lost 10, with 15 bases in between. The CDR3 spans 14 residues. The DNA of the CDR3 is TGTGCCAGCAGCCCGCTGCTTATTTGGTCACCCCTCCACTTT. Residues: CASSPLLIWSPLHF.

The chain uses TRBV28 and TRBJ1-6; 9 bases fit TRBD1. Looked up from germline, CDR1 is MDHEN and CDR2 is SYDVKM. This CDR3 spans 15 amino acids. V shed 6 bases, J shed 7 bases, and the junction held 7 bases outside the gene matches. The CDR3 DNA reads TGTGCCAGCAGAGTACAGGGGGCGCGAAATTCACCCCTCCACTTT. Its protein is CASRVQGARNSPLHF.

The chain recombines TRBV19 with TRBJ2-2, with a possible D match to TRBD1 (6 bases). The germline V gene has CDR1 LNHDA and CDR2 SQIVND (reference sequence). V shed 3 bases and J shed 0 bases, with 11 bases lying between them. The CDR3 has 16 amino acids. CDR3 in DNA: TGTGCCAGTAGTATGCGACAGGCCTCGAACACCGGGGAGCTGTTTTTT. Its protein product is CASSMRQASNTGELFF.

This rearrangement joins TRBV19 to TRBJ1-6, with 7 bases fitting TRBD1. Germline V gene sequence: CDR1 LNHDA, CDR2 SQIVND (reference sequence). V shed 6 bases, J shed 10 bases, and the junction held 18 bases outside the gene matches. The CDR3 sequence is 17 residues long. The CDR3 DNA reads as TGTGCCAGTAGAAGGGGGCGGGGTACAAGCTTCGAATCACCCCTCCACTTT. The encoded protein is CASRRGRGTSFESPLHF.

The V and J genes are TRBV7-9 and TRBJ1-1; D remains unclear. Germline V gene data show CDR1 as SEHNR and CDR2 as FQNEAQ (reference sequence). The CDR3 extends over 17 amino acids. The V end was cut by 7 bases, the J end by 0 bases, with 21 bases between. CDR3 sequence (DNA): TGTGCCAGCACCCCCGGATTAGGAGGCAACATGAACACTGAAGCTTTCTTT. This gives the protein CASTPGLGGNMNTEAFF.

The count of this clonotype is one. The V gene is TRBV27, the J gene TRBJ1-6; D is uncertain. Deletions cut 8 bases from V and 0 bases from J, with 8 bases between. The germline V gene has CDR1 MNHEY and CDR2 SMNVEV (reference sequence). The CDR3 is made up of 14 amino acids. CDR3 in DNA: TGTGCCAGCTCCCAAAGCTCCTATAATTCACCCCTCCACTTT. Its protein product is CASSQSSYNSPLHF.

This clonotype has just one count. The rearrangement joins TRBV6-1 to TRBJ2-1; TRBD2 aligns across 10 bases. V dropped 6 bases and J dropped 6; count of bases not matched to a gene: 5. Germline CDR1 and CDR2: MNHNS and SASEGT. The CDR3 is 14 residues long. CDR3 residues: CASRGLAALNEQFF. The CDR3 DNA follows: TGTGCCAGCAGAGGACTAGCGGCCCTCAATGAGCAGTTCTTC.

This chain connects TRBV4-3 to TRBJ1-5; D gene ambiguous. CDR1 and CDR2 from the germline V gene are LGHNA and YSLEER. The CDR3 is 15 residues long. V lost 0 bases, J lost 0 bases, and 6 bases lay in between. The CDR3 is CASSQDLDSNQPQHF. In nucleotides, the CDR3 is TGCGCCAGCAGCCAAGATCTCGATAGCAATCAGCCCCAGCATTTT.

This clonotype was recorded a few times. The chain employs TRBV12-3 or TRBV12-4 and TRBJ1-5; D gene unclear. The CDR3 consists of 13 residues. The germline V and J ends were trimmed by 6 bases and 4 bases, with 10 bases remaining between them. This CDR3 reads CASSNTLNQPQHF. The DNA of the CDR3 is TGTGCCAGCAGCAACACACTAAATCAGCCCCAGCATTTT.

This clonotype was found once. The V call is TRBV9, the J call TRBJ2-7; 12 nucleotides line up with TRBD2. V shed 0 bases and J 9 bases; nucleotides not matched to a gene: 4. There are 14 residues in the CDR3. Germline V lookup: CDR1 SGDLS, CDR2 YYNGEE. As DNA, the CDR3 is TGTGCCAGCAGCGTAGGCGGACTAGCGGGGTCGCAGTACTTC. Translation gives CASSVGGLAGSQYF.

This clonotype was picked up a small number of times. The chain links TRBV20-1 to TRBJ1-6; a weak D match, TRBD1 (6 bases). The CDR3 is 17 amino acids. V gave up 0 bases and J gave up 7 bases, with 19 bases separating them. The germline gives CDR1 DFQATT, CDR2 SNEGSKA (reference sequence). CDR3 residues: CSARDIISGQINSPLHF. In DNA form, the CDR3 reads TGCAGTGCTAGAGATATCATAAGTGGACAGATCAATTCACCCCTCCACTTT.

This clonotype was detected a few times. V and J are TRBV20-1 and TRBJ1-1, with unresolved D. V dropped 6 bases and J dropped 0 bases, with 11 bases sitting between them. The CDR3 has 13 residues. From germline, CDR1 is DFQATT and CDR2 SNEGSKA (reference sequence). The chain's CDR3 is CSAKNPVNTEAFF. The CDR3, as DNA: TGCAGTGCCAAAAATCCGGTGAACACTGAAGCTTTCTTT.

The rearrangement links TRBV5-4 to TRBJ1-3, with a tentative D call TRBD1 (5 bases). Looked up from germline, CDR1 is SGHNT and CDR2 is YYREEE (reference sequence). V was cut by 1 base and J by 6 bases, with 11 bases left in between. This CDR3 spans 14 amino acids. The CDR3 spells CASSLKGTANTIYF. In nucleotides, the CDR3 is TGTGCCAGCAGCTTGAAGGGGACGGCAAACACCATATATTTT.

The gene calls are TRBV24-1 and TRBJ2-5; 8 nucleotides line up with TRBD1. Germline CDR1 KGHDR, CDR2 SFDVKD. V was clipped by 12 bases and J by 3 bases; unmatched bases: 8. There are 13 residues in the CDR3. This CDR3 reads CAAQTGAKETQYF. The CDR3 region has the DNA TGTGCCGCCCAGACAGGGGCGAAAGAGACCCAGTACTTC.

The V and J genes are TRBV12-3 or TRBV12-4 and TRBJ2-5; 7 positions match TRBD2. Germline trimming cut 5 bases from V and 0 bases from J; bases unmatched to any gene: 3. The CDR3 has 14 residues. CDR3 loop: CASSRSGDQETQYF. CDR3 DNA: TGTGCCAGCAGTCGGAGCGGGGACCAAGAGACCCAGTACTTC.

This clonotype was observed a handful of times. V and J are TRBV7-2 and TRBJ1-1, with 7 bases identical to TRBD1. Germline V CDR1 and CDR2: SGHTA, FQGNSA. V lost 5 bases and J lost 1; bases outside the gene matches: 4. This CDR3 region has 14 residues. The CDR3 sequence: CASSIRTGNTEAFF. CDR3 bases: TGTGCCAGCAGCATTCGGACAGGGAACACTGAAGCTTTCTTT.

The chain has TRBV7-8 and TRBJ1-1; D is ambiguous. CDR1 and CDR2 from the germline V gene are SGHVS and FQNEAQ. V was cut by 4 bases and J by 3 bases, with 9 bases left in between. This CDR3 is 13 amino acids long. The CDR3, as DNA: TGTGCCAGCAGCTCAAGAACTCACACTGAAGCTTTCTTT. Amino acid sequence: CASSSRTHTEAFF. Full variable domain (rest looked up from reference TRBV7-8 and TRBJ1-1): GAGVSQSPRYKVAKRGQDVALRCDPISGHVSLFWYQQALGQGPEFLTYFQNEAQLDKSGLPSDRFFAERPEGSVSTLKIQRTQQEDSAVYLCASSSRTHTEAFFGQGTRLTVV.

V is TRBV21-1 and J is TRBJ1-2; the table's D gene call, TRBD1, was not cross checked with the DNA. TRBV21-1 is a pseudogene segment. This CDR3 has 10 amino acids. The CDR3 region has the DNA TGTGCCTGGGGCGCGAGGGGCTACACCTTC. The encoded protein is CAWGARGYTF.

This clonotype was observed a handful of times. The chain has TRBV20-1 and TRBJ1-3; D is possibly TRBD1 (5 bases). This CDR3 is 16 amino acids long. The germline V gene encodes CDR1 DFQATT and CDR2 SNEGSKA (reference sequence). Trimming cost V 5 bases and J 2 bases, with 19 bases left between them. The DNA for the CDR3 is TGCAGTGCTGCGCGGGACGCAAGGGGCACTGGAAACACCATATATTTT. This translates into CSAARDARGTGNTIYF.